This is a list of T cell receptor beta chains from one sample in a study of blood T cell repertoires in COVID-19. TCRdb keeps only in-frame clones here, not all; method: immunoSEQ multiplex PCR. The sample has about 260,000 clones, roughly 82% seen once; the top ten hold roughly 1.9%. The source material was PBMCs or T cells enriched from blood (not recorded which). These receptors were collected from a woman aged 50 to 65 who had recovered from COVID-19. The CDR3 runs from the conserved cysteine through the conserved F or W. A D gene is named only where the DNA matches it firmly. Size is omitted from some rows. Given values are once, few, many or a class for expanded clones.

d_gene: -
v_gene: TRBV4-3
j_gene: TRBJ2-1
abundance: -
CDR3aa: CASSQKLVSSSYNEQFF
CDR3nt: TGCGCCAGCAGCCAGAAACTAGTTTCGAGCTCCTACAATGAGCAGTTCTTC

d_gene: TRBD2
v_gene: TRBV24-1
j_gene: TRBJ2-2
abundance: -
CDR3aa: CATSDLRVRSGGNTGELFF
CDR3nt: TGTGCCACCAGTGATTTAAGGGTGCGGAGCGGGGGGAACACCGGGGAGCTGTTTTTT

d_gene: -
v_gene: TRBV7-3
j_gene: TRBJ2-7
abundance: once
CDR3aa: CASSRFQAPEQYF
CDR3nt: TGTGCCAGCAGCCGATTTCAGGCTCCCGAGCAGTACTTC

d_gene: TRBD1
v_gene: TRBV28
j_gene: TRBJ1-5
abundance: -
CDR3aa: CASSWTGGRNQPQHF
CDR3nt: TGTGCCAGCAGTTGGACAGGGGGCCGCAATCAGCCCCAGCATTTT

d_gene: -
v_gene: TRBV14
j_gene: TRBJ2-1
abundance: once
CDR3aa: CASSHSPGSLSYDNEQFF
CDR3nt: TGTGCCAGCAGCCACTCCCCAGGCTCTCTTTCGTACGACAATGAGCAGTTCTTC

d_gene: -
v_gene: TRBV11-3
j_gene: TRBJ1-3
abundance: -
CDR3aa: CASSHTSDRRTGNTIYF
CDR3nt: TGTGCCAGCAGCCACACTTCGGACAGAAGAACTGGAAACACCATATATTTT

d_gene: -
v_gene: TRBV24-1
j_gene: TRBJ2-1
abundance: -
CDR3aa: CATSDLSTNEQFF
CDR3nt: TGTGCCACCAGTGATTTATCCACTAATGAGCAGTTCTTC

d_gene: TRBD1
v_gene: TRBV2
j_gene: TRBJ2-7
abundance: -
CDR3aa: CASRANTGGFSYEQYF
CDR3nt: TGTGCCAGCAGGGCTAATACAGGGGGCTTTTCCTACGAGCAGTACTTC

d_gene: -
v_gene: TRBV11-2
j_gene: TRBJ2-3
abundance: -
CDR3aa: CASSLILDTQYF
CDR3nt: TGTGCCAGCAGCTTAATCCTAGATACGCAGTATTTT

d_gene: TRBD1
v_gene: TRBV6-5
j_gene: TRBJ2-7
abundance: -
CDR3aa: CASGRTGSYEQYF
CDR3nt: TGTGCCAGCGGGCGGACAGGATCCTACGAGCAGTACTTC

d_gene: TRBD1
v_gene: TRBV12-5
j_gene: TRBJ1-2
abundance: -
CDR3aa: CASGPQGAGYGYTF
CDR3nt: TGTGCTAGTGGTCCTCAGGGGGCAGGGTATGGCTACACCTTC

d_gene: -
v_gene: TRBV28
j_gene: TRBJ2-7
abundance: -
CDR3aa: CASSLSLRAWRVPDYEQYF
CDR3nt: TGTGCCAGCAGTTTATCCCTTAGGGCGTGGCGGGTCCCCGATTACGAGCAGTACTTC

d_gene: TRBD1
v_gene: TRBV11-2
j_gene: TRBJ2-7
abundance: -
CDR3aa: CASSLGGGRGQGLGEQYF
CDR3nt: TGTGCCAGCAGCTTAGGGGGGGGTAGGGGACAGGGACTTGGCGAGCAGTACTTC

d_gene: -
v_gene: TRBV7-3
j_gene: TRBJ2-1
abundance: -
CDR3aa: CASSLQGGAWNEQFF
CDR3nt: TGTGCCAGCAGCTTACAGGGGGGCGCGTGGAATGAGCAGTTCTTC

d_gene: -
v_gene: TRBV30
j_gene: TRBJ1-2
abundance: -
CDR3aa: CAWSVGYGYTF
CDR3nt: TGTGCCTGGAGTGTCGGCTATGGCTACACCTTC

d_gene: TRBD1
v_gene: TRBV5-8
j_gene: TRBJ1-1
abundance: -
CDR3aa: CASSRDRGEAFF
CDR3nt: TGTGCCAGCAGCCGGGACAGGGGCGAAGCTTTCTTT

d_gene: -
v_gene: TRBV2
j_gene: TRBJ1-3
abundance: -
CDR3aa: CASSEPSSGNTIYF
CDR3nt: TGTGCCAGCAGTGAACCGAGCTCTGGAAACACCATATATTTT

d_gene: -
v_gene: TRBV19
j_gene: TRBJ1-1
abundance: -
CDR3aa: CASSPRAGKNTEAFF
CDR3nt: TGTGCCAGTAGTCCCCGGGCAGGGAAAAACACTGAAGCTTTCTTT

d_gene: TRBD2
v_gene: TRBV29-1
j_gene: TRBJ2-2
abundance: once
CDR3aa: CSVASGRNTGELFF
CDR3nt: TGCAGCGTCGCGAGCGGGAGGAACACCGGGGAGCTGTTTTTT

d_gene: TRBD1
v_gene: TRBV7-8
j_gene: TRBJ2-5
abundance: -
CDR3aa: CASSSETGRETQYF
CDR3nt: TGTGCCAGCAGCTCGGAGACAGGGCGGGAGACCCAGTACTTC

d_gene: TRBD1
v_gene: TRBV28
j_gene: TRBJ2-1
abundance: -
CDR3aa: CASSTRFGDRGTYNEQFF
CDR3nt: TGTGCCAGCAGCACAAGGTTCGGGGACAGGGGAACCTACAATGAGCAGTTCTTC

d_gene: TRBD1
v_gene: TRBV20-1
j_gene: TRBJ2-4
abundance: -
CDR3aa: CSASGGQGKNIQYF
CDR3nt: TGCAGTGCTAGTGGGGGACAGGGGAAAAACATTCAGTACTTC

d_gene: -
v_gene: TRBV28
j_gene: TRBJ1-1
abundance: -
CDR3aa: CASSNRIGAFF
CDR3nt: TGTGCCAGCAGCAACAGGATTGGGGCTTTCTTT

d_gene: TRBD2
v_gene: TRBV19
j_gene: TRBJ2-5
abundance: -
CDR3aa: CASRPSGLAGGRVVETQYF
CDR3nt: TGTGCCAGCCGCCCCAGTGGACTAGCGGGGGGGCGTGTAGTGGAGACCCAGTACTTC

d_gene: TRBD1
v_gene: TRBV5-1
j_gene: TRBJ1-1
abundance: -
CDR3aa: CASSWGTARRNTEAFF
CDR3nt: TGCGCCAGCAGCTGGGGGACAGCCAGACGGAACACTGAAGCTTTCTTT

d_gene: -
v_gene: TRBV3-1/TRBV3-2
j_gene: TRBJ2-3
abundance: -
CDR3aa: CASSPHRATSTDTQYF
CDR3nt: TGTGCCAGCAGCCCACACAGAGCCACTAGCACAGATACGCAGTATTTT

d_gene: -
v_gene: TRBV12-3/TRBV12-4
j_gene: TRBJ1-1
abundance: -
CDR3aa: CASSSQTEAFF
CDR3nt: TGTGCCAGCAGTTCACAGACTGAAGCTTTCTTT

d_gene: -
v_gene: TRBV19
j_gene: TRBJ1-2
abundance: -
CDR3aa: CASTAGPVNYGYTF
CDR3nt: TGTGCCAGTACCGCAGGGCCAGTAAACTATGGCTACACCTTC

d_gene: -
v_gene: TRBV7-2
j_gene: TRBJ1-2
abundance: -
CDR3aa: CASSSRAPGQSLYGYTF
CDR3nt: TGTGCCAGCAGCTCGCGGGCGCCAGGACAGAGCCTATATGGCTACACCTTC

d_gene: -
v_gene: TRBV30
j_gene: TRBJ1-4
abundance: -
CDR3aa: CAWSVLGRNEKLFF
CDR3nt: TGTGCCTGGAGTGTACTGGGCAGGAATGAAAAACTGTTTTTT

d_gene: -
v_gene: TRBV6-5
j_gene: TRBJ2-4
abundance: -
CDR3aa: CASSYSGSSGIQYF
CDR3nt: TGTGCCAGCAGTTACTCCGGCAGTTCGGGCATTCAGTACTTC